One sample yielded the 12 T cell receptor beta chains listed below, sequenced in a study of vaccination effects on CD4 cells after COVID-19. This table comes from immunoSEQ multiplex PCR, and its TCRdb copy is limited to in-frame clones, with some not included. The sample lists 14,000 or so clones, 72% seen once, with 9.9% in the top ten. No cognate antigen is known for these TCRs. ViraFEST assay sequencing came after antigen-specific CD4+ T cells were expanded with viral peptide pools. Isolating CD4+ T cells followed less than 11 days of culture. Participants were given two doses of BNT162b2 or mRNA-1273 vaccine. Sample: CD4+ T cells from PBMCs cultured with SARS-CoV-2 spike peptides, taken after COVID-19 vaccination. The receptors shown here come from a human donor who received a COVID-19 vaccine.

The J gene is TRBJ2-1, the V gene TRBV3-1 (or the pseudogene TRBV3-2); TRBD2 aligns across 11 bases. This CDR3 has 15 amino acids. With V trimmed by 6 bases and J by 8 bases, 9 bases remained unmatched. The germline gives CDR1 LGHDT, CDR2 YNNKEL (reference sequence). CDR3 in DNA: TGTGCCAGCAGATATAGCGGGGGGGCCCCTGATGAGCAGTTCTTC. Its protein product is CASRYSGGAPDEQFF.

This sequence joins TRBV7-2 and TRBJ1-5; D is unclear. The CDR3 runs to 13 residues. Trimming left V 3 bases short and J 4 bases short, with 7 bases between. Germline V gene data show CDR1 as SGHTA and CDR2 as FQGNSA. CDR3 in DNA: TGTGCCAGCAGCTTGGGCCTTAATCAGCCCCAGCATTTT. Translating gives CASSLGLNQPQHF.

V and J are TRBV6-4 and TRBJ2-3, with 9 bases that match TRBD2. This CDR3 region has 16 residues. V trimming: 0 bases; J trimming: 1 base; junction bases outside the gene matches: 2. The V gene's germline CDR1 is MRHNA and CDR2 SNTAGT. CDR3 DNA: TGTGCCAGCAGTGACTCGGCTAGCGGGGGCACAGATACGCAGTATTTT. It is translated as CASSDSASGGTDTQYF.

The CDR3 loop is CATSDPTSGLYNEQFF. The DNA of the CDR3 is TGTGCCACCAGTGATCCGACTAGCGGTCTTTATAATGAGCAGTTCTTC. The chain combines TRBV24-1 with TRBJ2-1, with 9 bases matching TRBD2. Per the germline V gene, CDR1 is KGHDR and CDR2 is SFDVKD. The J segment lost 7 bases and the V segment lost 3 bases, leaving 9 bases of the junction unmatched. The CDR3 covers 16 residues.

The J gene is TRBJ2-7, the V gene TRBV6-2 or TRBV6-3; 8 nucleotides match TRBD2. The CDR3 consists of 16 residues. Germline assignment: CDR1 MNHEY and CDR2 SVGEGT. Trimming at V came to 0 bases and at J to 3 bases, leaving 7 bases not matched to a gene. CDR3 bases: TGTGCCAGCAGTTACTCGAATCGCCTAGCGGGCTACGAGCAGTACTTC. Translation: CASSYSNRLAGYEQYF.

This clone occurred once. The chain joins TRBV27 to TRBJ1-4; 9 bases are a match to TRBD1. The ends lost 5 bases at V and 6 bases at J; junction bases unmatched: 7. Germline-derived CDR1 and CDR2 are MNHEY and SMNVEV (reference sequence). The length of the CDR3 is 15 residues. For the CDR3, the DNA is TGTGCCAGCAGTACTTTAGACAGGGGGTATGAAAAACTGTTTTTT. The encoded protein is CASSTLDRGYEKLFF. Using reference TRBV27 and TRBJ1-4 for the parts outside the CDR3, the full variable domain is EAQVTQNPRYLITVTGKKLTVTCSQNMNHEYMSWYRQDPGLGLRQIYYSMNVEVTDKGDVPEGYKVSRKEKRNFPLILESPSPNQTSLYFCASSTLDRGYEKLFFGSGTQLSVL.

V gene TRBV5-1 combines with J gene TRBJ2-2; D might be TRBD1 (6 bases). CDR1 is SGHRS and CDR2 is YFSETQ in the germline V gene. This CDR3 region has 15 residues. V was clipped by 0 bases and J by 7 bases, with 13 bases between them. CDR3 in DNA: TGCGCCAGCAGCTTGGCTGGGCAGGGGTTCGGGGAGCTGTTTTTT. Amino acid sequence: CASSLAGQGFGELFF.

The chain carries TRBV2 and TRBJ1-5, with D possibly TRBD1 on 5 matching bases. The CDR3 runs to 14 residues. V was trimmed by 6 bases and J by 6 bases, leaving 15 bases between them. Germline loops: CDR1 SNHLY, CDR2 FYNNEI. CDR3 protein: CASSIDGHSQPQHF. CDR3 bases: TGTGCCAGCAGCATCGACGGACATAGTCAGCCCCAGCATTTT.

The chain links TRBV19 to TRBJ2-6, with 10 positions matching TRBD1. The J segment lost 2 bases and the V segment lost 5 bases, leaving 6 bases of the junction unmatched. From germline, CDR1 is LNHDA and CDR2 SQIVND (reference sequence). The CDR3 runs 17 residues. DNA for the CDR3: TGTGCCAGTAGTTCCGGGACAGGGGTAACTGGGGCCAACGTCCTGACTTTC. This gives the protein CASSSGTGVTGANVLTF.

CDR3 amino acids: CASRQEYQPQHF. The CDR3 nucleotides are TGTGCCAGCCGGCAGGAGTATCAGCCCCAGCATTTT. This rearrangement joins TRBV19 to TRBJ1-5; D not resolved. Germline loops: CDR1 LNHDA, CDR2 SQIVND (reference sequence). Trimming took off 9 bases at V and 5 bases at J, with 11 bases between the two ends. This CDR3 region has 12 residues.

V is TRBV6-5 and J is TRBJ2-7; no reliable D call. The germline V and J ends were trimmed by 0 bases and 3 bases, with 6 bases remaining between them. CDR1 and CDR2 from the germline V gene are MNHEY and SVGAGI. This CDR3 has 13 amino acids. The CDR3 DNA sequence: TGTGCCAGCAGTTACTCGACCGGCTACGAGCAGTACTTC. It encodes CASSYSTGYEQYF.

J is TRBJ2-7 and V is TRBV2; D unclear. This CDR3 is 11 amino acids long. V was shortened by 7 bases and J by 3 bases, with 7 bases between the two germline ends. Germline lookup yields CDR1 SNHLY and CDR2 FYNNEI. The CDR3 bases are TGTGCCAGCATTATCGGCTACGAGCAGTACTTC. Its translation: CASIIGYEQYF.